The rows below give T cell receptor beta chains drawn from one sample of a study of T-cell reconstitution after alpha-beta-depleted transplantation in children. TCRdb called the PCR reads again in MiXCR, with one record for every CDR3 protein. The sample gives around 72,000 distinct CDR3 sequences, roughly 4.9% of which show up once; about 20% is in the top ten. The source was PBMCs, mostly from graft donor cells, collected 180 days after TCRalphabeta/CD19-depleted stem cell transplant. The origin of the receptors is a boy younger than two who had a stem cell transplant for acute myeloid leukemia, so the T cells may come from the graft donor. Both conserved end residues are part of each CDR3. Fields, in order: J gene, V gene, clone size, D gene, CDR3 protein, CDR3 DNA. D genes are given only for firm matches. Clone size, where shown, is once, few, many, or a class for clones that have expanded.

TRBJ1-5	TRBV24-1	.	.	CATLFGASNQPQHF	TGTGCCACCCTTTTCGGGGCCAGCAATCAGCCCCAGCATTTT
TRBJ2-5	TRBV29-1	many	TRBD1	CSGGGQGSETQYF	TGCAGCGGGGGCGGACAGGGATCAGAGACCCAGTACTTC
TRBJ1-6	TRBV5-1	many	.	CASSSGQINSPLHF	TGCGCCAGCAGCTCTGGACAGATTAATTCACCCCTCCACTTT
TRBJ2-5	TRBV5-1	many	.	CASSPGIPRETQYF	TGCGCCAGCAGCCCAGGAATACCCCGGGAGACCCAGTACTTC
TRBJ2-5	TRBV4-3	many	.	CASSQTRTWHAGETQYF	TGCGCCAGCAGCCAAACACGGACGTGGCACGCGGGAGAGACCCAGTACTTC
TRBJ2-2	TRBV12-3/TRBV12-4	many	TRBD2	CASSLAFGGSGELFF	TGTGCCAGCAGTTTAGCCTTCGGGGGGTCCGGGGAGCTGTTTTTT
TRBJ2-1	TRBV7-3	many	TRBD1	CASSLTGDRVNEQFF	TGTGCCAGCAGCTTAACCGGGGACAGGGTCAATGAGCAGTTCTTC
TRBJ1-1	TRBV3-1	.	TRBD1	CATSKTDRPRQNTEAFF	TGTGCCACCTCCAAGACGGACAGGCCAAGACAAAACACTGAAGCTTTCTTT
TRBJ2-3	TRBV20-1	.	TRBD1	CSVDRGDSTDTQYF	TGCAGTGTCGACAGGGGAGACAGCACAGATACGCAGTATTTT
TRBJ1-5	TRBV30	many	.	CAWSGSGNQPQHF	TGTGCCTGGTCCGGTTCGGGCAATCAGCCCCAGCATTTT
TRBJ2-2	TRBV29-1	many	.	CSVERDTGELFF	TGCAGCGTTGAAAGGGATACCGGGGAGCTGTTTTTT
TRBJ2-7	TRBV29-1	many	.	CSVAVPPSSYEQYF	TGCAGCGTTGCCGTGCCCCCCAGCTCCTACGAGCAGTACTTC
TRBJ2-2	TRBV2	many	.	CASGSGELFF	TGTGCCAGCGGATCCGGGGAGCTGTTTTTT
TRBJ2-7	TRBV20-1	many	.	CSARAQSYEQYF	TGCAGTGCTAGAGCTCAATCCTACGAGCAGTACTTC
TRBJ2-4	TRBV6-2/TRBV6-3	many	TRBD1	CASGRWDRSF	TGTGCCAGCGGGAGGTGGGACAGGTCCTTC
TRBJ2-7	TRBV12-3/TRBV12-4	many	.	CASSLRGLPRSETSFYEQYF	TGTGCCAGCAGTTTACGGGGGTTGCCGAGGTCCGAAACTAGTTTCTACGAGCAGTACTTC
TRBJ2-1	TRBV27	many	TRBD2	CASSPRGSSYNEQFF	TGTGCCAGCAGTCCCCGCGGGAGCTCCTACAATGAGCAGTTCTTC
TRBJ2-5	TRBV4-3	.	.	CASSQADGGPQETQYF	TGCGCCAGCAGCCAAGCGGACGGGGGTCCTCAAGAGACCCAGTACTTC
TRBJ1-6	TRBV6-1	few	.	CASSENAGLGSPLHF	TGTGCCAGCAGTGAAAACGCAGGCCTGGGTTCACCCCTCCACTTT
TRBJ2-2	TRBV12-3/TRBV12-4	many	TRBD1	CASSLAGTGNTGELFF	TGTGCCAGCAGTTTAGCTGGGACAGGGAACACCGGGGAGCTGTTTTTT
TRBJ2-7	TRBV7-2	.	.	CACNHEVTYEQYF	TGTGCCTGCAACCACGAGGTGACCTACGAGCAGTACTTC
TRBJ2-7	TRBV20-1	many	.	CSAREGGGPAGNYEQYF	TGCAGTGCTAGAGAAGGGGGAGGCCCAGCAGGGAACTACGAGCAGTACTTC
TRBJ1-6	TRBV7-3	many	TRBD1	CASSSSGTVNSPLHF	TGTGCCAGCAGCTCTTCTGGGACAGTAAATTCACCCCTCCACTTT
TRBJ1-2	TRBV24-1	many	.	CATSDFDAEYGYTF	TGTGCCACTAGTGATTTCGACGCGGAGTATGGCTACACCTTC
TRBJ1-1	TRBV5-1	many	.	CASSLAGFAEAFF	TGCGCCAGCAGCTTGGCAGGGTTCGCTGAAGCTTTCTTT
TRBJ1-6	TRBV20-1	many	.	CSAISGTNSPLHF	TGCAGTGCCATCTCCGGGACAAATTCACCCCTCCACTTT
TRBJ2-1	TRBV5-1	many	TRBD2	CASSLSGTSGVNEQFF	TGCGCCAGCAGCTTGAGCGGGACTAGCGGGGTCAATGAGCAGTTCTTC
TRBJ2-3	TRBV5-1	many	TRBD2	CASSLELAGGSDTQYF	TGCGCCAGCAGCTTGGAACTAGCGGGGGGCTCAGATACGCAGTATTTT
TRBJ2-7	TRBV5-1	many	.	CASKQDIAYEQYF	TGCGCCAGCAAACAGGACATAGCCTACGAGCAGTACTTC
TRBJ2-7	TRBV20-1	many	.	CSARDEGNHPEEQYF	TGCAGTGCTAGAGATGAAGGAAATCACCCGGAGGAGCAGTACTTC
TRBJ2-7	TRBV5-1	many	.	CASSPGISYEQYF	TGCGCCAGCAGCCCCGGGATTTCCTACGAGCAGTACTTC
TRBJ1-2	TRBV6-5	many	TRBD1	CASSSGLDRESGYTF	TGTGCCAGCAGTTCAGGATTGGACAGGGAAAGTGGCTACACCTTC
TRBJ1-2	TRBV5-4	many	TRBD1	CASSLQGGQDGYTF	TGTGCCAGCAGCTTACAGGGGGGACAGGATGGCTACACCTTC
TRBJ2-6	TRBV3-1	many	.	CASSRLRGANVLTF	TGTGCCAGCAGCCGCCTGCGAGGGGCCAACGTCCTGACTTTC
TRBJ2-7	TRBV5-5	many	TRBD1	CASSSGQVFSEQYF	TGTGCCAGCAGCTCGGGACAGGTCTTCTCCGAGCAGTACTTC
TRBJ1-4	TRBV20-1	many	.	CSALSGAGEKLFF	TGCAGTGCCTTGTCGGGGGCGGGCGAAAAACTGTTTTTT
TRBJ2-3	TRBV6-5	many	.	CASSYSMLGSTQYF	TGTGCCAGCAGTTACTCCATGTTAGGGAGTACGCAGTATTTT
TRBJ2-5	TRBV6-5	.	TRBD2	CASSWLTSGGETQYF	TGTGCCAGCAGTTGGTTGACTAGCGGGGGAGAGACCCAGTACTTC
TRBJ2-1	TRBV20-1	many	.	CSAPDPREPYNEQFF	TGCAGTGCTCCTGACCCCAGGGAACCCTACAATGAGCAGTTCTTC
TRBJ2-2	TRBV7-9	many	.	CASSLATGELFF	TGTGCCAGCAGCTTAGCCACCGGGGAGCTGTTTTTT
TRBJ2-5	TRBV18	many	.	CASSPDGQPVPVTQYF	TGTGCCAGCTCACCAGACGGACAGCCCGTACCGGTGACCCAGTACTTC
TRBJ2-1	TRBV20-1	many	TRBD2	CSARDLVKGLARQFF	TGCAGTGCTAGAGATCTGGTAAAGGGACTAGCGAGACAGTTCTTC
TRBJ1-2	TRBV24-1	many	TRBD1	CATSDRGTGGNYGYTF	TGTGCCACCAGTGATAGGGGGACAGGGGGCAACTATGGCTACACCTTC
TRBJ1-3	TRBV5-1	many	.	CASSLKAGSTIYF	TGCGCCAGCAGCTTAAAGGCTGGGAGCACCATATATTTT
TRBJ2-2	TRBV7-6	.	.	CASRRYQLFGEELFF	TGTGCCAGCAGACGCTACCAGCTTTTTGGGGAGGAGCTGTTTTTT
TRBJ2-1	TRBV13	many	.	CASSLGRGSYNEQFF	TGTGCCAGCAGCTTAGGCAGGGGTTCCTACAATGAGCAGTTCTTC
TRBJ2-5	TRBV24-1	many	.	CATSDHPGQRQETQYF	TGTGCCACCAGTGATCACCCCGGACAGCGGCAAGAGACCCAGTACTTC